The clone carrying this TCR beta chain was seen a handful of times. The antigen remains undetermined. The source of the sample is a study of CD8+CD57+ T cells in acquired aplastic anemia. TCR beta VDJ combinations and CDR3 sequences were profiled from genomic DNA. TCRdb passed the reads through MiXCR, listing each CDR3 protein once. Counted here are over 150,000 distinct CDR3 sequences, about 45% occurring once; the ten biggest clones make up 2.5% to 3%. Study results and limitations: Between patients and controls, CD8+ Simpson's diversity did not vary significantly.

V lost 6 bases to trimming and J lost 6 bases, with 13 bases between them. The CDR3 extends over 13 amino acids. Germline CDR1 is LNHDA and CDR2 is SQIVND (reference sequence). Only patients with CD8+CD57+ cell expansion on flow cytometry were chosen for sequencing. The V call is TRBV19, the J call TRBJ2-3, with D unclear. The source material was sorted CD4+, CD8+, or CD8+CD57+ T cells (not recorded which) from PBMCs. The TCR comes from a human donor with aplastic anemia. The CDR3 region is CASRKMDGDTQYF. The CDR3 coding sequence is TGTGCCAGTAGAAAGATGGATGGGGATACGCAGTATTTT.